This TCR beta chain was found in a study of blood T cell repertoires in COVID-19. Study context: Italy, Spain and the United States were the sources of the convalescent and acute COVID-19 samples. The cDNA or gDNA used as material had been derived from T cells, B-cell-depleted T cells, or PBMCs.

Study processing details: Estimation of nucleated cell counts was performed using reference gene primer amplification. Data came from immunoSEQ multiplex PCR; TCRdb stores just in-frame clones and leaves some out. V and J calls and clone size are copied from that table; D and trimming were computed from the DNA. The sample records fewer than 80,000 clones, 79% being singletons. This CDR3 region has 16 residues. CDR1 and CDR2 from the germline V gene are SGHDN and FVKESK. J lost 4 bases, V lost 3 bases, and 8 bases had no gene match. This TCR was sampled from an elderly woman with active or convalescent COVID-19. The J gene is TRBJ2-2, the V gene TRBV14, with 7 bases matching TRBD2. What was sequenced was peripheral blood. CDR3 bases: TGTGCCAGCAGCCAGGCCGGGACTACCCTCACCGGGGAGCTGTTTTTT. Translated: CASSQAGTTLTGELFF.